This T cell receptor beta chain was obtained from a study of cytomegalovirus exposure and HLA in healthy donors. The wider study: Early release data held 75 million to 90 million unique TCRs from HLA-typed donors. Study-wide points: The majority of CMV-associated TCR beta chains were reported as apparently HLA-restricted in a later analysis. An observed cluster of highly shared sequence variants was recorded as a likely sequencing artifact. Researchers catalogued some 160 TCR beta chains as cytomegalovirus-associated.

Germline V lookup: CDR1 MNHEY, CDR2 SVGAGI. CDR3 size: 14 residues. A note on this clone: What it binds is unknown.

Primers for the PCR totalled 60 Vbeta and 13 Jbeta. Clones were read by immunoSEQ multiplex PCR, and TCRdb kept only the in-frame ones, dropping some. The profile shows approximately 100,000 clones, approximately 82% of them singletons. This TCR was recovered from a man aged 35-49 years in good health and CMV-seronegative. The sample comprised PBMCs. This rearrangement joins TRBV6-5 to TRBJ2-5, with 7 bases that match TRBD1. The end of the DNA aligns better with TRBJ2-7, so the J call may be wrong. The chain's CDR3 is CASRPGTDFYEQYF. The CDR3 DNA sequence: TGTGCCAGCAGACCCGGGACAGATTTCTACGAGCAGTACTTC.